This TCR beta chain was recovered during a study of blood T cell repertoires in COVID-19. Background on the study: Whether acute or convalescent, the COVID-19 samples came from the United States, Italy and Spain. PBMCs, B-cell-depleted T cells, or T cells provided the cDNA or gDNA that made up the material.

As originally analysed: From reference gene primer amplification, estimates of nucleated cell counts were derived. TCRdb's table, derived via immunoSEQ multiplex PCR, lists solely in-frame clones and lacks some. The D gene and trimming were derived from the DNA, and the V and J assignments and clone size from that table. The sample lists about 160,000 clones, approximately 95% occurring once. Germline values: CDR1 SGHKS, CDR2 YYEKEE (reference sequence). The ends were cut back, 4 bases at V and 6 bases at J, with 14 bases in the middle. The CDR3 totals 14 residues. The chain links TRBV5-5 to TRBJ1-5, with D possibly matching TRBD1 (5 bases). Sequencing input: peripheral blood. The sequence derives from a woman aged 50 to 65 with acute or convalescent COVID-19. In DNA form, the CDR3 reads TGTGCCAGCAGCAATCAGGGTTTTGGTCAGCCCCAGCATTTT. The encoded protein is CASSNQGFGQPQHF.